The 3 T cell receptor beta chains below come from one sample, sequenced in a study of OX40 agonist ivuxolimab in advanced cancers. Sequencing was performed with immunoSEQ multiplex PCR; in TCRdb, only in-frame clones are kept and a portion is missing. Altogether more than 65,000 clones are present, roughly 77% being singletons, with the ten largest covering roughly 4.7%. This specimen consisted of CD4+ or CD8+ T cells sorted from blood, obtained in a trial of the OX40 agonist ivuxolimab. The source of these receptors is an adult with an advanced solid tumor such as melanoma, head and neck, liver or kidney cancer.

The chain couples TRBV6-1 to TRBJ1-3; D gene unclear. Germline V gives CDR1 MNHNS, CDR2 SASEGT. This CDR3 is 16 amino acids long. V lost 3 bases to trimming and J lost 0 bases, with 12 bases between them. CDR3 DNA sequence: TGTGCCAGCAGTGATAGTCATGCCGACTCTGGAAACACCATATATTTT. Protein sequence: CASSDSHADSGNTIYF.

This chain joins TRBV9 and TRBJ2-7, with 7 bases matching TRBD1. Germline CDR1 is SGDLS and CDR2 is YYNGEE. The CDR3 runs to 14 residues. V lost 3 bases, J lost 5 bases, and 8 bases stayed unmatched. CDR3: CASSESDRSHEQYF. CDR3 bases: TGTGCCAGCAGCGAGTCGGACAGGTCCCACGAGCAGTACTTC.

This CDR3 is CASSKGWGKDYEQYF. In DNA, the CDR3 is TGTGCCAGCAGCAAAGGTTGGGGTAAAGACTACGAGCAGTACTTC. The chain carries TRBV21-1 and TRBJ2-7. TRBV21-1 is recorded as a pseudogene. The CDR3 has 15 amino acids.